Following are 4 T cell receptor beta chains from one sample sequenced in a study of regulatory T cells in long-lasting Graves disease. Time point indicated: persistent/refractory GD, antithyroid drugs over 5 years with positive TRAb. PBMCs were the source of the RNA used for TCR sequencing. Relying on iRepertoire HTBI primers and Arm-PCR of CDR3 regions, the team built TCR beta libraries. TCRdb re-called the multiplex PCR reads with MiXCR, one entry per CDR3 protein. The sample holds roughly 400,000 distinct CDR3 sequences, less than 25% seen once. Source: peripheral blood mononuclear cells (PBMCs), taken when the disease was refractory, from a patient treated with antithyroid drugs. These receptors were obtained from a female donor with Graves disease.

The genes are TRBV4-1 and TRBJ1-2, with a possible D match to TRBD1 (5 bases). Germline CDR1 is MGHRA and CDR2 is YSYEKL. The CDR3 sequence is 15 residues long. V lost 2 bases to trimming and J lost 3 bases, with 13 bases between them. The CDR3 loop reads CASSQTGTDDYGYTF. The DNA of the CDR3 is TGCGCCAGCAGCCAAACCGGGACGGACGACTATGGCTACACCTTC.

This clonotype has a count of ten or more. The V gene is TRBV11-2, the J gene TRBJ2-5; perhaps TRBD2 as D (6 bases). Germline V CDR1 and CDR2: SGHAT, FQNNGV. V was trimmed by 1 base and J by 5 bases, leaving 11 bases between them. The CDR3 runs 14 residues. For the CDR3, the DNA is TGTGCCAGCAGCTTAGCGCTAGCGAGCGAGACCCAGTACTTC. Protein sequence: CASSLALASETQYF.

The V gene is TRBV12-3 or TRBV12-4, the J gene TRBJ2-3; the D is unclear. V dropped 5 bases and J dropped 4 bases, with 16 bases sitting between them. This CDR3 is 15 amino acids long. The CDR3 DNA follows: TGTGCCAGCAGTGTGTCCGGGCCACGGGCAGATACGCAGTATTTT. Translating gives CASSVSGPRADTQYF.

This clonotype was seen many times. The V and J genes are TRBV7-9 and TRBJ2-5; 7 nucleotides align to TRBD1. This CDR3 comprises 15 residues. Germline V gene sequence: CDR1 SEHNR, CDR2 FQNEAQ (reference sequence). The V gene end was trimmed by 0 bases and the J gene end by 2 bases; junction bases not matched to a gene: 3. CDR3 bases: TGTGCCAGCAGCTTAGCAGGGGGCCTTCAAGAGACCCAGTACTTC. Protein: CASSLAGGLQETQYF.